This T cell receptor (beta chain) was profiled in a study of blood T cell repertoires in COVID-19. Study as a whole: The study drew acute and convalescent COVID-19 samples from the United States, Italy and Spain. Sources were T cells, B-cell-depleted T cells, or PBMCs; the material itself was cDNA or gDNA.

The V gene's germline CDR1 is KGHSH and CDR2 LQKENI. Between the trimmed V and J ends, which lost 2 bases and 4 bases, there was a span of 6 bases. The CDR3 is 13 amino acids. Original methodology: The authors estimated nucleated cell counts from reference gene primer amplification. TCRdb keeps only in-frame clones here, not all; method: immunoSEQ multiplex PCR. V and J calls plus clone size are reproduced from that table; the DNA served to infer D and trimming. Of about 260,000 clones in the sample, 87% are singletons; the top ten hold less than 1.6%. The sample consisted of peripheral blood. This TCR was recovered from a woman aged 35 to 49 who had recovered from COVID-19. This chain joins TRBV18 and TRBJ1-3, with D tentatively TRBD1 (5 bases). The CDR3 DNA is TGTGCCAGCTCACCAGGGGCAGGAAACACCATATATTTT. It codes for CASSPGAGNTIYF. Complete variable domain (other parts from reference TRBV18 and TRBJ1-3): NAGVMQNPRHLVRRRGQEARLRCSPMKGHSHVYWYRQLPEEGLKFMVYLQKENIIDESGMPKERFSAEFPKEGPSILRIQQVVRGDSAAYFCASSPGAGNTIYFGEGSWLTVV.